The entry that follows covers one TCR beta chain sequence. Germline CDR1 SEHNR, CDR2 FQNEAQ (reference sequence). CDR3 length equals 13 residues. V shed 6 bases, J shed 6 bases, and the junction held 8 bases outside the gene matches. The data stem from a study of blood T cell repertoires in COVID-19. The wider study: Samples representing acute and convalescent COVID-19 were sourced from the United States, Italy and Spain.

Method: immunoSEQ multiplex PCR; TCRdb's copy keeps in-frame clones and lacks some. The profile covers approximately 300,000 clones, with around 86% appearing a single time and roughly 2.6% taken by the ten largest. The chain recombines TRBV7-9 with TRBJ2-7; TRBD1 aligns across 7 bases. The sequenced sample consisted of PBMCs or T cells enriched from blood (not recorded which). The receptor comes from a woman younger than 30 who had recovered from COVID-19. CDR3: CASSQDRKGEQYF. As DNA, the CDR3 is TGTGCCAGCAGTCAGGACAGGAAAGGCGAGCAGTACTTC.